What follows are 31 T cell receptor beta chains derived from one specimen sequenced in a study of blood T cell repertoires in COVID-19. Clones were read by immunoSEQ multiplex PCR, and TCRdb kept only the in-frame ones, dropping some. Of approximately 240,000 clones listed, 92% are singletons. Sample: peripheral blood. These receptors were obtained from a man aged 25 to 40 with COVID-19, enrolled during active disease.

This chain connects TRBV25-1 to TRBJ2-3; maybe TRBD1 (8 bases). The CDR3 runs 14 residues. The V end lost 6 bases, the J end lost 3 bases, and 13 bases lay between the germline ends. CDR1 is MGHDK, CDR2 SYGVNS, per germline. The CDR3 coding sequence is TGTGCCAGCAGGACAGGGGAGGGAACAGATACGCAGTATTTT. Its translation is CASRTGEGTDTQYF.

V gene TRBV6-4 combines with J gene TRBJ1-2; D remains unclear. The V gene's germline CDR1 is MRHNA and CDR2 SNTAGT. Trimming shortened V by 0 bases and J by 4 bases, and 15 bases separated the two germline ends. The CDR3 length is 16 residues. The CDR3 is CASSDSITSNIYGYTF. CDR3 nucleotides: TGTGCCAGCAGTGACTCGATTACAAGTAATATCTATGGCTACACCTTC.

This clone was detected only a few times. V gene TRBV19 combines with J gene TRBJ1-5; D is possibly TRBD1 (5 bases). Germline V lookup: CDR1 LNHDA, CDR2 SQIVND (reference sequence). The V end lost 4 bases, the J end lost 1 base, and 11 bases lay between the germline ends. The CDR3 loop spans 15 amino acids. For the CDR3, the DNA is TGTGCCAGTAGTAACGACGGGGGAAGCAATCAGCCCCAGCATTTT. Its translation is CASSNDGGSNQPQHF.

This chain uses TRBV10-1 with TRBJ2-7; D is possibly TRBD2 (7 bases). The CDR3 loop spans 13 amino acids. CDR1 is WNHNN, CDR2 SYGVQD, per germline (reference sequence). V was pared by 3 bases and J by 7 bases, with 13 bases between. The CDR3: CASSDAGAGEQYF. The CDR3 DNA reads TGCGCCAGCAGTGATGCGGGGGCCGGGGAGCAGTACTTC.

The rearrangement links TRBV2 to TRBJ1-5, with a possible D match to TRBD1 (6 bases). V dropped 3 bases and J dropped 4 bases, with 10 bases sitting between them. Germline CDR1 is SNHLY and CDR2 is FYNNEI. The CDR3 covers 14 residues. The CDR3, as DNA: TGTGCCAGCAGTGAGGGCAGGGGTAATCAGCCCCAGCATTTT. Translating gives CASSEGRGNQPQHF.

This clone appeared a single time. The gene calls are TRBV10-2 and TRBJ1-1, with 7 bases matching TRBD1. Trimming took 3 bases from V and 5 from J; bases not matched to a gene: 9. Germline CDR1 reads WSHSY; CDR2 reads SAAADI. The CDR3 totals 15 residues. CDR3 amino acids: CASSDTGAQWTEAFF. CDR3 nucleotide sequence: TGCGCCAGCAGTGATACAGGGGCTCAATGGACTGAAGCTTTCTTT.

The V and J genes are TRBV3-1 (or the pseudogene TRBV3-2) and TRBJ2-4, with TRBD1 matching over 9 bases. Losses at the gene ends were 1 base for V and 10 bases for J; bases not matched to a gene: 8. The germline CDR1 and CDR2 sequences are LGHDT and YNNKEL (reference sequence). The CDR3 totals 15 residues. The CDR3 nucleotides are TGTGCCAGCAGCCAAGGGGACAGGGCAGTCCCGATTCAGTACTTC. Its protein is CASSQGDRAVPIQYF.

The chain joins TRBV18 to TRBJ1-1; 11 bases match TRBD1. The V and J ends lost 6 bases and 3 bases, in that order; junction bases with no gene match: 3. The CDR3 totals 14 residues. CDR1 and CDR2 (germline): KGHSH, LQKENI. Written as DNA, the CDR3 is TGTGCCAGCTCCCGGGACAGGGGGGACACTGAAGCTTTCTTT. Its translation: CASSRDRGDTEAFF.

This chain connects TRBV19 to TRBJ1-5, with D hard to call. CDR1 and CDR2 from the germline V gene are LNHDA and SQIVND (reference sequence). The CDR3 is 15 residues long. Trimming pared 6 bases from V and 3 bases from J, leaving 15 bases between. Here the CDR3 reads CASSAQNPHNQPQHF. DNA for the CDR3: TGTGCCAGTAGCGCACAGAATCCGCACAATCAGCCCCAGCATTTT.

The rearrangement joins TRBV4-2 to TRBJ1-4, with 9 bases matching TRBD1. V was pared by 4 bases and J by 6 bases, with 9 bases of the junction left unmatched. The V gene's germline CDR1 is LGHNA and CDR2 YNFKEQ. CDR3 length: 16 residues. The CDR3 spells CASSPPPGQGDEKLFF. As DNA, the CDR3 is TGTGCCAGCAGCCCACCCCCGGGACAGGGCGATGAAAAACTGTTTTTT.

This clone was observed once. The chain links TRBV5-1 to TRBJ2-5; the match to TRBD1 covers 7 bases. This CDR3 is 17 amino acids long. CDR1 and CDR2 from the germline V gene are SGHRS and YFSETQ. The junction had 13 bases not matched to a gene; V was cut back by 4 bases and J by 1 base. The CDR3 reads CASSVKAGTVVQETQYF. CDR3 coding DNA: TGCGCCAGCAGCGTGAAAGCCGGGACAGTCGTCCAAGAGACCCAGTACTTC.

The chain links TRBV11-2 to TRBJ2-1; TRBD2 matches at 9 bases. V trimming: 2 bases; J trimming: 8 bases; junction bases outside the gene matches: 7. This CDR3 region has 15 residues. From germline, CDR1 is SGHAT and CDR2 FQNNGV. DNA for the CDR3: TGTGCCAGCAGCTTACTGCGGGGGGGCCACGATGAGCAGTTCTTC. Its translation is CASSLLRGGHDEQFF.

This chain connects TRBV10-3 to TRBJ1-4; the D is unclear. V lost 11 bases, J lost 5 bases, and 15 bases lay in between. The CDR3 is made up of 13 amino acids. From germline, CDR1 is ENHRY and CDR2 SYGVKD. The CDR3 is CAPAPTRNEKLFF. The CDR3 coding sequence is TGTGCCCCCGCGCCCACTAGAAATGAAAAACTGTTTTTT.

V gene TRBV6-5 combines with J gene TRBJ1-3; tentative D call: TRBD1 (6 bases). V lost 6 bases to trimming and J lost 0 bases, with 12 bases between them. This CDR3 contains 15 residues. Germline loops: CDR1 MNHEY, CDR2 SVGAGI. The CDR3 sequence is CASRNHRASGNTIYF. As DNA, the CDR3 is TGTGCCAGCAGGAATCACAGGGCCTCTGGAAACACCATATATTTT.

This chain joins TRBV18 and TRBJ2-7; TRBD2 might be the D (5 bases). V gave up 6 bases and J gave up 0 bases, with 12 bases separating them. Germline V gives CDR1 KGHSH, CDR2 LQKENI. This CDR3 is 14 amino acids long. The CDR3 DNA sequence: TGTGCCAGCTCGCGGACTGCCGCCTCCTACGAGCAGTACTTC. Its translation is CASSRTAASYEQYF.

This rearrangement joins TRBV12-3 or TRBV12-4 to TRBJ2-1; D is undetermined. With 3 bases removed from V and 3 bases from J, the gap between germline ends came to 6 bases. This CDR3 comprises 13 residues. CDR3 DNA sequence: TGTGCCAGCAGTTTCCAGAACTACAATGAGCAGTTCTTC. Its translation: CASSFQNYNEQFF.

V is TRBV19 and J is TRBJ2-3; TRBD2 aligns across 9 bases. Looked up from germline, CDR1 is LNHDA and CDR2 is SQIVND (reference sequence). The CDR3 totals 16 residues. V trimming: 6 bases; J trimming: 5 bases; junction bases outside the gene matches: 12. CDR3 loop: CASRNPASGVKDTQYF. The CDR3 nucleotides read TGTGCCAGTAGAAACCCGGCTAGCGGGGTAAAAGATACGCAGTATTTT.

The chain is built from TRBV6-5 and TRBJ1-2; D is uncertain. V lost 7 bases and J lost 8, with 20 bases in between. This CDR3 spans 14 amino acids. The germline CDR1 and CDR2 sequences are MNHEY and SVGAGI. The CDR3 reads CASTNPGSVQGYTF. The DNA for the CDR3 is TGTGCCAGCACGAATCCGGGGTCGGTACAAGGCTACACCTTC.

V gene TRBV19 combines with J gene TRBJ1-1; D is ambiguous. The CDR3 is 14 amino acids. Germline lookup yields CDR1 LNHDA and CDR2 SQIVND (reference sequence). Trimming cost V 2 bases and J 3 bases, with 10 bases left between them. The CDR3 bases are TGTGCCAGTAGTATATGGTTCGGGGACACTGAAGCTTTCTTT. Its translation is CASSIWFGDTEAFF.

The J gene is TRBJ1-4, the V gene TRBV5-4; possible D gene TRBD1, 6 bases. The CDR3 covers 15 residues. V shed 4 bases and J shed 5 bases, with 15 bases lying between them. Germline V gene sequence: CDR1 SGHNT, CDR2 YYREEE (reference sequence). The CDR3 nucleotides are TGTGCCAGCAGCCTTCGGGGAGGGGGAAATGAAAAACTGTTTTTT. Translating gives CASSLRGGGNEKLFF.

The CDR3 DNA follows: TGTGCCAGCAGCCTCAGGGGCACTAACTATGGCTACACCTTC. Its protein product is CASSLRGTNYGYTF. The gene calls are TRBV11-3 and TRBJ1-2, with D possibly TRBD1 on 6 matching bases. Germline V gene lookup returns CDR1 SGHNT and CDR2 YENEEA. This CDR3 region has 14 residues. V was pared by 5 bases and J by 0 bases, with 10 bases between.

CDR3 DNA sequence: TGTGCCAGCAGCTTCGGACAGGGAATCAATACGCAGTATTTT. This sequence encodes CASSFGQGINTQYF. The gene calls are TRBV7-9 and TRBJ2-3, with 8 bases fitting TRBD1. Germline loops: CDR1 SEHNR, CDR2 FQNEAQ (reference sequence). Trimming cost V 3 bases and J 7 bases; bases outside gene matches: 6. This CDR3 is built from 14 residues.

The rearrangement links TRBV30 to TRBJ2-4, with 10 bases identical to TRBD2. CDR3 length: 19 amino acids. J gave up 0 bases and V 0 bases, and 11 bases lay outside the gene matches. Germline V gives CDR1 GTSNPN, CDR2 SVGIG (reference sequence). CDR3 coding DNA: TGTGCCTGGAGTGTACGATTAGCGGGGGGTCTCCTAGCCAAAAACATTCAGTACTTC. Translation: CAWSVRLAGGLLAKNIQYF.

This clone was counted a few times. The chain is built from TRBV7-9 and TRBJ1-4; TRBD1 aligns across 7 bases. CDR1 SEHNR and CDR2 FQNEAQ come from the germline V gene (reference sequence). Trimming cost V 1 base and J 8 bases; bases outside gene matches: 4. The CDR3 sequence is 14 residues long. Here the CDR3 reads CASSLETGLEKLFF. Written as DNA, the CDR3 is TGTGCCAGCAGCTTAGAGACAGGGCTCGAAAAACTGTTTTTT.

The chain carries TRBV5-4 and TRBJ2-3, with TRBD2 matching 8 bases. This CDR3 has 15 residues. The germline V gene has CDR1 SGHNT and CDR2 YYREEE (reference sequence). J was trimmed by 3 bases and V by 0 bases; bases with no gene match: 3. CDR3 coding DNA: TGTGCCAGCAGCTTGGGCGGGGGGCTAACAGATACGCAGTATTTT. This translates into CASSLGGGLTDTQYF. The whole variable domain, remainder taken from reference TRBV5-4 and TRBJ2-3, is ETGVTQSPTHLIKTRGQQVTLRCSSQSGHNTVSWYQQALGQGPQFIFQYYREEENGRGNFPPRFSGLQFPNYSSELNVNALELDDSALYLCASSLGGGLTDTQYFGPGTRLTVL.

V is TRBV12-5 and J is TRBJ2-1; D is perhaps TRBD2 (6 bases). Germline CDR1 and CDR2: LGHNT and FRNRAP. Trimming pared 0 bases from V and 0 bases from J, leaving 12 bases between. This CDR3 has 17 residues. In DNA form, the CDR3 reads TGTGCTAGTGGTTTGGTACTCACGGGGGTCTCCTACAATGAGCAGTTCTTC. This gives the protein CASGLVLTGVSYNEQFF.

This chain joins TRBV3-1 (or the pseudogene TRBV3-2) and TRBJ2-7; weak D call: TRBD1 (7 bases). The V end was cut by 4 bases, the J end by 4 bases, with 11 bases between. CDR3 length: 13 amino acids. Germline CDR1 LGHDT, CDR2 YNNKEL (reference sequence). The CDR3 coding sequence is TGTGCCAGCAGCCCTCCAGGGGGGTACGAGCAGTACTTC. Its protein is CASSPPGGYEQYF.

V gene TRBV7-2 combines with J gene TRBJ1-1, with D maybe TRBD1 (5 bases). This CDR3 comprises 15 residues. Deletions cut 5 bases from V and 3 bases from J, with 16 bases between. CDR1 and CDR2 from the germline V gene are SGHTA and FQGNSA. This CDR3 is CASSRQMTGDTEAFF. The DNA of the CDR3 is TGTGCCAGCAGCCGGCAGATGACGGGGGACACTGAAGCTTTCTTT. The full variable domain, completed using reference TRBV7-2 and TRBJ1-1, is GAGVSQSPSNKVTEKGKDVELRCDPISGHTALYWYRQSLGQGLEFLIYFQGNSAPDKSGLPSDRFSAERTGGSVSTLTIQRTQQEDSAVYLCASSRQMTGDTEAFFGQGTRLTVV.

This chain joins TRBV7-2 and TRBJ1-5; 8 bases map to TRBD1. CDR3 length equals 16 residues. V lost 5 bases to trimming and J lost 0 bases; unmatched junction nucleotides: 6. Germline assignment: CDR1 SGHTA and CDR2 FQGNSA. DNA for the CDR3: TGTGCCAGCAGCCCCGGGACAGGACTTAGCAATCAGCCCCAGCATTTT. Translation: CASSPGTGLSNQPQHF. Full variable domain (outside the CDR3, taken from reference TRBV7-2 and TRBJ1-5): GAGVSQSPSNKVTEKGKDVELRCDPISGHTALYWYRQSLGQGLEFLIYFQGNSAPDKSGLPSDRFSAERTGGSVSTLTIQRTQQEDSAVYLCASSPGTGLSNQPQHFGDGTRLSIL.

This chain joins TRBV27 and TRBJ1-1; 8 bases agree with TRBD1. CDR3 length equals 16 residues. Unmatched junction bases numbered 7, after V lost 4 bases and J lost 0 bases. Germline loops: CDR1 MNHEY, CDR2 SMNVEV (reference sequence). The DNA of the CDR3 is TGTGCCAGCAGTTCTATCCAGGGGGCAATGAACACTGAAGCTTTCTTT. Translated, it gives CASSSIQGAMNTEAFF.

The V and J genes are TRBV7-2 and TRBJ1-2, with TRBD1 matching over 8 bases. The CDR3 runs to 16 residues. Germline trimming cut 5 bases from V and 2 bases from J; bases unmatched to any gene: 10. Germline CDR1 and CDR2: SGHTA and FQGNSA. Written as DNA, the CDR3 is TGTGCCAGCAGCACCGGGACAGGAACCGCCAACTATGGCTACACCTTC. Encoded protein: CASSTGTGTANYGYTF.